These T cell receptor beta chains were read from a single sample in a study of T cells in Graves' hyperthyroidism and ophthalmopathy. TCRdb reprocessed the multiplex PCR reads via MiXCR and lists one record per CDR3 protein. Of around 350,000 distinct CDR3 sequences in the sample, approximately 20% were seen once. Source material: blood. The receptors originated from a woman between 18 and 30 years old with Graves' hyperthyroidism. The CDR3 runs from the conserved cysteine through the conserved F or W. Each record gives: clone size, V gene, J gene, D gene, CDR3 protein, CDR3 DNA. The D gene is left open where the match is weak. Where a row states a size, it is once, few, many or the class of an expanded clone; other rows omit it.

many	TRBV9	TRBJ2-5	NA	CASSEDSSRAIQETQYF	TGTGCCAGCAGCGAAGACTCCTCGCGGGCGATCCAAGAGACCCAGTACTTC
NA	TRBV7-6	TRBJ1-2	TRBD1	CASSFLTGGRGYTF	TGTGCCAGCAGCTTCCTGACAGGGGGCCGTGGCTACACCTTC
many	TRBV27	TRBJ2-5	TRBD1	CASSFLPSGGRETQYF	TGTGCCAGCAGTTTTCTACCCTCAGGGGGCAGAGAGACCCAGTACTTC
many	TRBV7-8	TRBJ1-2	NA	CASSSPGYETYLYGYTF	TGTGCCAGCAGTTCCCCGGGCTACGAAACCTACCTCTATGGCTACACCTTC
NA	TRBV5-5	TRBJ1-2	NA	CASSDVWGARGYTF	TGTGCCAGCAGTGATGTGTGGGGGGCGCGAGGCTACACCTTC
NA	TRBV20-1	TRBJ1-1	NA	CSASRGAPNTEAFF	TGCAGTGCTAGCCGGGGGGCCCCGAACACTGAAGCTTTCTTT
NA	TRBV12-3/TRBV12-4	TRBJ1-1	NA	CASTLNSLNTEAFF	TGTGCCAGCACCCTCAACTCATTGAACACTGAAGCTTTCTTT
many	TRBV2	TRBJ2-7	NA	CASSAMASYEQYF	TGTGCCAGCAGTGCTATGGCTTCTTACGAGCAGTACTTC
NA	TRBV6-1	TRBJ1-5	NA	CASRKAGNQPPHF	TGTGCCAGCAGGAAGGCAGGAAATCAGCCCCCGCATTTT
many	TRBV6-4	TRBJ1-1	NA	CASSKGRASTEAFF	TGTGCCAGCAGTAAAGGGAGGGCGAGCACTGAAGCTTTCTTT
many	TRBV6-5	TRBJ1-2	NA	CASSYRGGAYGYTF	TGTGCCAGCAGTTACCGAGGAGGGGCCTATGGCTACACCTTC
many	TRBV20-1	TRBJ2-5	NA	CSASTLRGFGQETQYF	TGCAGTGCTAGCACGTTGCGGGGTTTTGGCCAAGAGACCCAGTACTTC
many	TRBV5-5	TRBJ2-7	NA	CASRINRGAQYF	TGTGCCAGCAGGATCAACCGGGGGGCTCAGTACTTC
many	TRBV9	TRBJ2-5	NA	CASSQASDLETQYF	TGTGCCAGCAGCCAGGCTAGCGACCTAGAGACCCAGTACTTC
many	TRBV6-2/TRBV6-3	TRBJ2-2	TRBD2	CGSSSNSGGTGELFF	TGTGGCAGCAGTTCCAATAGCGGGGGTACCGGGGAGCTGTTTTTT
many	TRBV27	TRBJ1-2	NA	CASTLGPNYGYTF	TGTGCCAGCACCTTGGGGCCTAACTATGGCTACACCTTC
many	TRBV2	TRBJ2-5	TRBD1	CASIRDSQETQYF	TGTGCCAGCATCCGGGACAGCCAAGAGACCCAGTACTTC
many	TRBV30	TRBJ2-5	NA	CAWSRPTGSETQYF	TGTGCCTGGAGTCGCCCGACGGGTTCAGAGACCCAGTACTTC
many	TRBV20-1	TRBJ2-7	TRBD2	CSARPVLAGDSYEQYF	TGCAGTGCTAGACCAGTACTAGCGGGGGATTCCTACGAGCAGTACTTC